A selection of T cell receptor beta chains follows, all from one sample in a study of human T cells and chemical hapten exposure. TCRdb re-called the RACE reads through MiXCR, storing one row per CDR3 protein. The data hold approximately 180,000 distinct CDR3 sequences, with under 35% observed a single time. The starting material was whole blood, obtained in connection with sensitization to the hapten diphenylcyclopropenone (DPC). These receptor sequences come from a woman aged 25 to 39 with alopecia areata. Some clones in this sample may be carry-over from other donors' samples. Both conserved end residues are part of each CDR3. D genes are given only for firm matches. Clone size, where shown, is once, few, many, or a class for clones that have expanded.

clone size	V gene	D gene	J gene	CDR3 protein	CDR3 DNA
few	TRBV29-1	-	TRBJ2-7	CSAGGQGIHEQYF	TGCAGCGCCGGGGGTCAGGGGATCCACGAGCAGTACTTC
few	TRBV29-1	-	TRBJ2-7	CSGSSSPYEQYF	TGCAGCGGCTCAAGCTCACCCTACGAGCAGTACTTC
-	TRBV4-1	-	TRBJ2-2	CASSQLDTGELFF	TGCGCCAGCAGCCAATTGGACACCGGGGAGCTGTTTTTT
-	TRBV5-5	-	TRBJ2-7	CASTEGVSRARSYEQYF	TGTGCCAGCACCGAGGGGGTCAGCAGGGCGAGGTCCTACGAGCAGTACTTC
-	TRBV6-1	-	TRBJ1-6	CASSSLGSPLHF	TGTGCCAGCAGTTCACTGGGGTCACCCCTCCACTTT
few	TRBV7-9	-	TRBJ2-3	CASRFASTDTQYF	TGTGCCAGCAGGTTTGCTTCCACAGATACGCAGTATTTT
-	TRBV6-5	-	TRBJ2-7	CASMDSGGSYEQYF	TGTGCCAGCATGGACAGCGGAGGTTCCTACGAGCAGTACTTC
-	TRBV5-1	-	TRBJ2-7	CASSPGVGIMNYEQYF	TGCGCCAGCAGCCCGGGCGTTGGGATAATGAACTACGAGCAGTACTTC
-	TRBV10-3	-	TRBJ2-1	CAISDMGSGEQFF	TGTGCCATCAGTGATATGGGATCGGGTGAGCAGTTCTTC
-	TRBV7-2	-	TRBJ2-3	CASSFDGDHRTDTQYF	TGTGCCAGCAGCTTCGATGGGGATCATCGCACAGATACGCAGTATTTT
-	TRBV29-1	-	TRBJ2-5	CSVAVAETQYF	TGCAGCGTTGCAGTGGCGGAGACCCAGTACTTC
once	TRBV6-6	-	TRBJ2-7	CASSQVLYEQYF	TGTGCCAGCAGCCAGGTTCTCTACGAGCAGTACTTC
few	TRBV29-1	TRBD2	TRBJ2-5	CSVGGLAGTQYF	TGCAGCGTGGGAGGACTAGCGGGGACCCAGTACTTC
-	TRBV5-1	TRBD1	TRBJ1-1	CASSPRQGQGRNTEAFF	TGCGCCAGCAGCCCAAGACAGGGGCAGGGGAGGAACACTGAAGCTTTCTTT
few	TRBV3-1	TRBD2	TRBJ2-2	CASSPPGLSGTGELFF	TGTGCCAGCAGCCCTCCGGGACTATCGGGCACCGGGGAGCTGTTTTTT
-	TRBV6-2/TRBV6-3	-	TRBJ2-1	CASSTPLDRFSYNEQFF	TGTGCCAGCAGTACCCCCCTCGACAGGTTCTCCTACAATGAGCAGTTCTTC
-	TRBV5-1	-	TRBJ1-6	CASSLDGRPNSPLHF	TGCGCCAGCAGCTTGGACGGCAGGCCGAATTCACCCCTCCACTTT
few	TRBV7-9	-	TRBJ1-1	CASSFEDTEAFF	TGTGCCAGCAGCTTTGAAGACACTGAAGCTTTCTTT
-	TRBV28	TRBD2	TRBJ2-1	CASISGTNYNEQFF	TGTGCCAGCATCTCCGGGACTAACTACAATGAGCAGTTCTTC
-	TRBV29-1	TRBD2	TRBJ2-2	CSVEDPLTSGVNTGELFF	TGCAGCGTTGAAGATCCACTCACTAGCGGGGTCAACACCGGGGAGCTGTTTTTT
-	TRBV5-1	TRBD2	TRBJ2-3	CASSLALTSVTTDTQYF	TGCGCCAGCAGCTTGGCGTTGACTAGCGTTACCACAGATACGCAGTATTTT
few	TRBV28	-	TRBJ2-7	CASSFRNEQYF	TGTGCCAGCAGTTTTAGGAACGAGCAGTACTTC